The 27 T cell receptor beta chains presented below share a single source sample, sequenced in a study of T cells in Graves' hyperthyroidism and ophthalmopathy. Amplified TCR beta CDR3 regions derived from RNA transcripts. In the first-round RT-PCR of the TCR CDR3, the HTBI primer set was used. Via MiXCR, TCRdb re-called the multiplex PCR reads, giving one row per CDR3 protein. This table holds about 640,000 distinct CDR3 sequences, about 15% found once. The material sequenced was blood. These receptors originate from a woman in her 50s with Graves' ophthalmopathy.

This clonotype was detected only a few times. The rearrangement joins TRBV5-4 to TRBJ2-7; 8 nucleotides line up with TRBD2. The J segment lost 2 bases and the V segment lost 4 bases, leaving 8 bases of the junction unmatched. In germline, CDR1 is SGHNT, CDR2 YYREEE (reference sequence). CDR3 size: 15 residues. The CDR3 spells CASSKGLGVPYEQYF. The CDR3 nucleotides read TGTGCCAGCAGCAAGGGACTAGGAGTACCCTACGAGCAGTACTTC.

This clonotype was seen a few times. The chain recombines TRBV4-3 with TRBJ2-7; TRBD2 matches 10 bases. CDR1 is LGHNA, CDR2 YSLEER, per germline. The CDR3 is 13 amino acids. J lost 4 bases, V lost 3 bases, and 0 bases had no gene match. DNA for the CDR3: TGCGCCAGCAGCCATAGCGGGAGGTACGAGCAGTACTTC. It specifies CASSHSGRYEQYF.

This clonotype occurred many times. The J gene is TRBJ2-7, the V gene TRBV28; D may be TRBD2 (6 bases). Per germline, CDR1 MDHEN and CDR2 SYDVKM. CDR3 length: 12 residues. Trimming pared 6 bases from V and 5 bases from J, leaving 11 bases between. The CDR3 protein is CASRSRLDEQYF. CDR3 sequence (DNA): TGTGCCAGCAGATCTCGACTAGACGAGCAGTACTTC. The whole variable domain, remainder taken from reference TRBV28 and TRBJ2-7, is DVKVTQSSRYLVKRTGEKVFLECVQDMDHENMFWYRQDPGLGLRLIYFSYDVKMKEKGDIPEGYSVSREKKERFSLILESASTNQTSMYLCASRSRLDEQYFGPGTRLTVT.

There are many counts of this clonotype. This chain links TRBV28 with TRBJ1-1; a possible D gene is TRBD1 (6 bases). CDR1 MDHEN and CDR2 SYDVKM come from the germline V gene. This CDR3 has 14 amino acids. The germline V and J ends were trimmed by 2 bases and 1 base, with 8 bases remaining between them. The CDR3 reads CASSLPTGNTEAFF. The CDR3 DNA sequence: TGTGCCAGCAGTTTACCGACAGGGAACACTGAAGCTTTCTTT.

This clonotype turned up a few times. CDR3 in DNA: TGTGCCAGCAGCTTGGATGGGGATAGGAATTCACCCCTCCACTTT. It encodes CASSLDGDRNSPLHF. This chain connects TRBV5-4 to TRBJ1-6; unclear D gene. Germline V gives CDR1 SGHNT, CDR2 YYREEE (reference sequence). This CDR3 region has 15 residues. V was clipped by 0 bases and J by 7 bases, with 11 bases between them.

CDR3 region: CASSLTGGPGYEQYF. The CDR3 nucleotides are TGTGCCAGCAGCTTAACGGGAGGGCCGGGCTACGAGCAGTACTTC. The chain recombines TRBV7-3 with TRBJ2-7; 7 positions agree with TRBD2. With V trimmed by 0 bases and J by 3 bases, 5 bases remained unmatched. Germline CDR1 is SGHTA and CDR2 is FQGTGA. This CDR3 contains 15 residues.

This clonotype has a handful of counts. The junction and the germline gene differ at one end; a read error may be behind it. The rearrangement links TRBV6-2 or TRBV6-3 to TRBJ2-7, with a tentative D call TRBD2 (6 bases). Germline loops: CDR1 MNHEY, CDR2 SVGEGT. CDR3 length: 15 residues. The chain's CDR3 is CASSKDSPPRDERYF. The CDR3 DNA reads TGTGCCAGCAGTAAAGACTCGCCGCCGCGGGACGAGCGGTACTTC.

This clonotype has ten or more counts. V is TRBV18 and J is TRBJ2-1, with 10 bases that match TRBD2. V lost 2 bases, J lost 8 bases, and 12 bases stayed unmatched. This CDR3 spans 17 amino acids. In germline, CDR1 is KGHSH, CDR2 LQKENI. CDR3 DNA: TGTGCCAGCTCACCATTCCGGACTAGCGGATTGGGGGATGAGCAGTTCTTC. The encoded protein is CASSPFRTSGLGDEQFF.

This clonotype was observed at least ten times. This sequence joins TRBV28 and TRBJ1-1, with D hard to call. V was pared by 1 base and J by 4 bases, with 10 bases between. Per germline, CDR1 MDHEN and CDR2 SYDVKM. The CDR3 has 14 residues. CDR3 protein: CASSLYFAGTEAFF. CDR3 coding DNA: TGTGCCAGCAGTTTATATTTTGCTGGCACTGAAGCTTTCTTT.

This clonotype turned up a few times. The chain uses TRBV29-1 and TRBJ2-3; D may be TRBD2 (6 bases). The germline gives CDR1 SQVTM, CDR2 ANQGSEA. Trimming removed 3 bases from V and 0 bases from J, with 10 bases in between. CDR3 length equals 14 residues. The CDR3 DNA reads as TGCAGCGTTGAGGGGACTTATAGCACAGATACGCAGTATTTT. This translates into CSVEGTYSTDTQYF.

V usage is TRBV16 and J usage is TRBJ1-5; 7 positions agree with TRBD1. J lost 2 bases, V lost 2 bases, and 12 bases had no gene match. Germline V CDR1 and CDR2: KGHSY, FQNENV. CDR3 length: 18 residues. CDR3 bases: TGTGCCAGCAGCCAAAGGTCGGGGACAGAATCAGGCAATCAGCCCCAGCATTTT. Translating it yields CASSQRSGTESGNQPQHF.

This clonotype appeared a single time. This chain connects TRBV12-3 or TRBV12-4 to TRBJ2-5; 9 nucleotides line up with TRBD2. The CDR3 is 17 amino acids. Losses at the gene ends were 0 bases for V and 5 bases for J; bases not matched to a gene: 10. The CDR3 DNA sequence: TGTGCCAGCAGTTTAGCGGCAAGCGGGGGGCTAGGGGAGACCCAGTACTTC. Residues: CASSLAASGGLGETQYF.

Notes on this clonotype: The junction departs from germline at one end; a sequencing error may be responsible. The genes are TRBV5-1 and TRBJ1-2, with 7 bases identical to TRBD1. This CDR3 comprises 15 residues. Germline CDR1 SGHRS, CDR2 YFSETQ. DNA of the CDR3: TGCGCCAGCAGCGGGACAGTGCGTACTAACTATGGCTGCACCTTC. It codes for CASSGTVRTNYGCTF.

This clonotype has a handful of counts. This chain links TRBV20-1 with TRBJ2-7; D gene ambiguous. This CDR3 comprises 12 residues. V was cut by 1 base and J by 6 bases, with 10 bases left in between. Germline V gives CDR1 DFQATT, CDR2 SNEGSKA (reference sequence). The CDR3 nucleotides read TGCAGTGCTAGAGGGACGGCCGGCGAGCAGTACTTC. It specifies CSARGTAGEQYF.

Points on this clonotype: Compared with germline, one end of the junction differs, possibly owing to a read error. In DNA form, the CDR3 reads TGTGTCAGCAGCCAAGACGTTAGGGCGGGGGGAGGTGAAAAACTGTTTTTT. It specifies CVSSQDVRAGGGEKLFF. This chain connects TRBV4-2 to TRBJ1-4, with D perhaps matching TRBD1 (5 bases). The CDR3 is 17 amino acids. CDR1 is LGHNA, CDR2 YNFKEQ, per germline.

The V and J genes are TRBV7-3 and TRBJ2-2, with 9 bases identical to TRBD2. J gave up 4 bases and V 3 bases, and 3 bases lay outside the gene matches. The CDR3 runs 15 residues. Germline CDR1 is SGHTA and CDR2 is FQGTGA. The CDR3 region has the DNA TGTGCCAGCAGCTTGGTAGCGGGAGCCACCGGGGAGCTGTTTTTT. Protein: CASSLVAGATGELFF. Combining the CDR3 with reference TRBV7-3 and TRBJ2-2 gives the whole variable domain GAGVSQTPSNKVTEKGKYVELRCDPISGHTALYWYRQSLGQGPEFLIYFQGTGAADDSGLPNDRFFAVRPEGSVSTLKIQRTERGDSAVYLCASSLVAGATGELFFGEGSRLTVL.

The table lists this clonotype with many counts. This rearrangement joins TRBV7-2 to TRBJ2-7; 12 bases line up with TRBD2. In germline, CDR1 is SGHTA, CDR2 FQGNSA. The CDR3 totals 15 residues. Trimming cost V 3 bases and J 5 bases; bases outside gene matches: 5. DNA for the CDR3: TGTGCCAGCAGCTTCGTGGCTAGCGGGAGGGACGAGCAGTACTTC. Translated, it gives CASSFVASGRDEQYF.

This clonotype occurred many times. This chain uses TRBV12-3 or TRBV12-4 with TRBJ2-3; 8 positions match TRBD2. The CDR3 runs to 16 residues. Losses at the gene ends were 6 bases for V and 0 bases for J; bases not matched to a gene: 8. In nucleotides, the CDR3 is TGTGCCAGCAGCCCTCTAGCTAGCGGGAGCACAGATACGCAGTATTTT. This encodes CASSPLASGSTDTQYF.

About this clonotype: Being one base from a much bigger clone, this may be a read error. V usage is TRBV27 and J usage is TRBJ2-5; TRBD1 agrees at 10 bases. This CDR3 is 16 amino acids long. V dropped 5 bases and J dropped 4; count of bases not matched to a gene: 10. Germline-derived CDR1 and CDR2 are MNHEY and SMNVEV (reference sequence). In DNA form, the CDR3 reads TGTGCCAGCAGTGCTCCAGGACAGGGGGATGGAGAGACCCAGTACTTC. It specifies CASSAPGQGDGETQYF.

This clonotype was seen ten or more times. The J gene is TRBJ2-5, the V gene TRBV6-1; 13 positions agree with TRBD2. There are 16 residues in the CDR3. V was pared by 5 bases and J by 4 bases, with 7 bases of the junction left unmatched. Germline CDR1 MNHNS, CDR2 SASEGT. CDR3 in amino acids: CASSHGTSGVVETQYF. The CDR3 coding sequence is TGTGCCAGCAGTCACGGGACTAGCGGGGTAGTAGAGACCCAGTACTTC.

This clonotype appeared many times. J is TRBJ2-4 and V is TRBV2; the D call may be TRBD1 or TRBD2 (5 bases each). This CDR3 is built from 14 residues. With 4 bases removed from V and 6 bases from J, the gap between germline ends came to 13 bases. Germline V gene data show CDR1 as SNHLY and CDR2 as FYNNEI. The CDR3 protein is CASSVEGSVNIQYF. CDR3 bases: TGTGCCAGCAGTGTTGAGGGGTCGGTAAACATTCAGTACTTC. Combining the CDR3 with reference TRBV2 and TRBJ2-4 gives the whole variable domain EPEVTQTPSHQVTQMGQEVILRCVPISNHLYFYWYRQILGQKVEFLVSFYNNEISEKSEIFDDQFSVERPDGSNFTLKIRSTKLEDSAMYFCASSVEGSVNIQYFGAGTRLSVL.

This clonotype was detected ten times or more. The chain links TRBV7-9 to TRBJ2-1; 13 nucleotides agree with TRBD2. This CDR3 comprises 20 residues. Germline values: CDR1 SEHNR, CDR2 FQNEAQ (reference sequence). Trimming at V came to 2 bases and at J to 0 bases, leaving 10 bases not matched to a gene. This CDR3 reads CASSLFGLAGVSSSYNEQFF. The CDR3 DNA sequence: TGTGCCAGCAGCTTATTCGGACTAGCGGGAGTTTCAAGCTCCTACAATGAGCAGTTCTTC.

Ten or more counts support this clonotype. The chain has TRBV7-2 and TRBJ2-1, with 7 bases fitting TRBD2. This CDR3 has 15 amino acids. From germline, CDR1 is SGHTA and CDR2 FQGNSA. Trimming took 0 bases from V and 6 from J; bases not matched to a gene: 5. In DNA form, the CDR3 reads TGTGCCAGCAGCTTAGCGGGAGGGCCTGGCAATGAGCAGTTCTTC. It yields the protein CASSLAGGPGNEQFF.

This clonotype was counted ten times or more. The chain carries TRBV12-3 or TRBV12-4 and TRBJ2-1; D is possibly TRBD1 (6 bases). This CDR3 is built from 14 residues. The V gene lost 5 bases and the J gene lost 10 bases, with 18 bases spanning the gap. The CDR3 nucleotides are TGTGCCAGCAGTACTAACTCCAGGGGTGTCGAGCAGTTCTTC. Translating it yields CASSTNSRGVEQFF.

This clonotype came up many times. This chain connects TRBV6-2 or TRBV6-3 to TRBJ1-1, with D unresolved. V was pared by 2 bases and J by 1 base, with 11 bases between. Per germline, CDR1 MNHEY and CDR2 SVGEGT. The CDR3 runs to 15 residues. The CDR3 nucleotides read TGTGCCAGCAGTTACAGCGGACGGGGGAACACTGAAGCTTTCTTT. It yields the protein CASSYSGRGNTEAFF.

The CDR3 reads CATGTGGGGYTF. CDR3 bases: TGTGCCACCGGGACAGGGGGCGGTGGCTACACCTTC. The rearrangement joins TRBV5-6 to TRBJ1-2; TRBD1 aligns across 12 bases. V lost 9 bases to trimming and J lost 7 bases; unmatched junction nucleotides: 4. This CDR3 has 12 amino acids. The germline V gene has CDR1 SGHDT and CDR2 YYEEEE.

This sequence joins TRBV20-1 and TRBJ2-1, with 7 bases fitting TRBD2. Germline CDR1 is DFQATT and CDR2 is SNEGSKA (reference sequence). This CDR3 has 14 residues. With 0 bases clipped from V and 6 bases from J, the junction kept 5 bases outside the gene matches. The CDR3 region has the DNA TGCAGTGCTAGAGATACTCGCGGGAGCAATGAGCAGTTCTTC. Amino acid sequence: CSARDTRGSNEQFF.